Below, 24 T cell receptor beta chains from the same sample are listed, as sequenced in a study of ipilimumab plus nivolumab after autologous stem cell transplantation. Libraries were prepared by immunoSEQ multiplex PCR; TCRdb keeps only in-frame clonotypes and omits some of them. The top ten clones hold 6% to 7% of a sample with under 20,000 clones, 81% of them seen once. Source: PBMCs, taken in a trial of ipilimumab plus nivolumab as post-transplant consolidation. The receptors were gathered from a male donor with diffuse large B-cell lymphoma.

This clone was found a few times. J is TRBJ2-7 and V is TRBV7-9; a possible D gene is TRBD2 (7 bases). Germline CDR1 is SEHNR and CDR2 is FQNEAQ (reference sequence). The CDR3 totals 15 residues. V was trimmed by 5 bases and J by 2 bases, leaving 16 bases between them. The CDR3 DNA follows: TGTGCCAGCAGCCAATCGGCGGGGGACACCTACGAGCAGTACTTC. Translated: CASSQSAGDTYEQYF.

The rearrangement uses TRBV27 and TRBJ2-5; 8 bases agree with TRBD1. Germline lookup yields CDR1 MNHEY and CDR2 SMNVEV (reference sequence). V dropped 6 bases and J dropped 4; count of bases not matched to a gene: 4. The CDR3 contains 13 residues. The CDR3: CASSRGQGETQYF. CDR3 DNA: TGTGCCAGCAGCAGAGGACAGGGAGAGACCCAGTACTTC.

V and J are TRBV12-5 and TRBJ1-5; D is perhaps TRBD1 (5 bases). V lost 4 bases, J lost 3 bases, and 19 bases lay in between. Per the germline V gene, CDR1 is LGHNT and CDR2 is FRNRAP. The CDR3 runs to 17 residues. CDR3: CASGSLRSGADNQPQHF. CDR3 coding DNA: TGTGCTAGTGGTTCCCTCCGTAGTGGGGCCGACAATCAGCCCCAGCATTTT.

J is TRBJ2-7 and V is TRBV10-3, with unresolved D. The V end was cut by 10 bases, the J end by 0 bases, with 13 bases between. CDR1 is ENHRY, CDR2 SYGVKD, per germline. The CDR3 loop spans 13 amino acids. CDR3 protein: CASNTGSSYEQYF. The CDR3 DNA follows: TGTGCCAGCAATACTGGCAGCTCCTACGAGCAGTACTTC.

A single count supports this clone. This rearrangement joins TRBV2 to TRBJ2-3; 9 bases are a match to TRBD1. Germline V CDR1 and CDR2: SNHLY, FYNNEI. V shed 8 bases, J shed 3 bases, and the junction held 6 bases outside the gene matches. This CDR3 spans 14 amino acids. This CDR3 reads CASGGTGSTDTQYF. CDR3 DNA: TGTGCCAGCGGGGGGACAGGGTCTACAGATACGCAGTATTTT.

By share, this clone ranks as medium-sized (0.01 to 0.1%). The chain links TRBV15 to TRBJ2-3; the D is unclear. CDR3 length: 15 amino acids. The germline gives CDR1 LNHNV, CDR2 YYDKDF (reference sequence). With 0 bases removed from V and 0 bases from J, the gap between germline ends came to 7 bases. The CDR3 coding sequence is TGTGCCACCAGCAGAGAATTACAGAGCACAGATACGCAGTATTTT. Translating it yields CATSRELQSTDTQYF.

This clone was counted a few times. V is TRBV12-5 and J is TRBJ2-7; D unclear. V was pared by 3 bases and J by 7 bases, with 10 bases between. This CDR3 has 12 residues. Germline V gene lookup returns CDR1 LGHNT and CDR2 FRNRAP. The CDR3 DNA sequence: TGTGCTAGTGGTTTCCCTTTTGGGGAGCAGTACTTC. It specifies CASGFPFGEQYF.

A single count supports this clone. The CDR3 loop is CASSLVPGRINEQYF. In nucleotides, the CDR3 is TGTGCCAGCAGCCTTGTTCCGGGCAGGATCAACGAGCAGTACTTC. This chain joins TRBV5-4 and TRBJ2-7; D is uncertain. Germline CDR1 SGHNT, CDR2 YYREEE (reference sequence). V was pared by 4 bases and J by 5 bases, with 19 bases between. The length of the CDR3 is 15 residues.

This clone occurred a few times. The CDR3 nucleotides read TGTGCCTGGAGCCGTTTGGAGAAGAACACTGAAGCTTTCTTT. This gives the protein CAWSRLEKNTEAFF. The chain links TRBV30 to TRBJ1-1; D gene uncertain. Germline V gene lookup returns CDR1 GTSNPN and CDR2 SVGIG (reference sequence). There are 14 residues in the CDR3. Between the trimmed V and J ends, which lost 3 bases and 1 base, there was a span of 12 bases. The variable domain in full, completed from reference TRBV30 and TRBJ1-1, reads SQTIHQWPATLVQPVGSPLSLECTVEGTSNPNLYWYRQAAGRGLQLLFYSVGIGQISSEVPQNLSASRPQDRQFILSSKKLLLSDSGFYLCAWSRLEKNTEAFFGQGTRLTVV.

This chain connects TRBV5-1 to TRBJ1-3, with D perhaps TRBD1 (5 bases). Trimming pared 6 bases from V and 4 bases from J, leaving 17 bases between. Germline V lookup: CDR1 SGHRS, CDR2 YFSETQ. The CDR3 length is 15 residues. The CDR3 is CASTLDYRRGNTIYF. As DNA, the CDR3 is TGCGCCAGCACCCTCGACTACAGGAGGGGAAACACCATATATTTT.

The rearrangement links TRBV7-8 to TRBJ1-6; D not resolved. Trimming shortened V by 2 bases and J by 0 bases, and 11 bases separated the two germline ends. The CDR3 has 17 residues. The germline CDR1 and CDR2 sequences are SGHVS and FQNEAQ. CDR3 protein: CASSLLLSSSYNSPLHF. In DNA form, the CDR3 reads TGTGCCAGCAGCTTACTTCTGTCTAGCTCCTATAATTCACCCCTCCACTTT.

This clone was found once. The chain has TRBV5-1 and TRBJ2-7; D perhaps matches TRBD2 (5 bases). The CDR3 runs to 16 residues. Looked up from germline, CDR1 is SGHRS and CDR2 is YFSETQ. Trimming stripped 5 bases from V and 0 bases from J, with 18 bases between. The CDR3 region is CASRWSTTVGSYEQYF. The CDR3 DNA is TGCGCCAGCAGGTGGTCGACTACGGTGGGCTCCTACGAGCAGTACTTC.

This clone was counted a single time. V and J are TRBV2 and TRBJ1-1; D perhaps matches TRBD1 (6 bases). CDR1 is SNHLY, CDR2 FYNNEI, per germline. V lost 8 bases, J lost 4 bases, and 23 bases lay in between. This CDR3 contains 16 residues. The CDR3 loop reads CASGNRVRTVSTEAFF. DNA of the CDR3: TGTGCCAGCGGGAACAGGGTCAGGACGGTGAGCACTGAAGCTTTCTTT.

The chain couples TRBV27 to TRBJ1-5; D remains ambiguous. Germline lookup yields CDR1 MNHEY and CDR2 SMNVEV (reference sequence). Trimming shortened V by 6 bases and J by 1 base, and 10 bases separated the two germline ends. The CDR3 sequence is 14 residues long. CDR3 bases: TGTGCCAGCAGCCCGGGAGACAGCAATCAGCCCCAGCATTTT. Its protein is CASSPGDSNQPQHF.

This chain connects TRBV18 to TRBJ1-6; D possibly corresponds to TRBD1 (5 bases). The germline CDR1 and CDR2 sequences are KGHSH and LQKENI. V gave up 5 bases and J gave up 8 bases, with 10 bases separating them. The CDR3 totals 13 residues. The CDR3 DNA sequence: TGTGCCAGCTCAGAAGGGGTGGATTCACCCCTCCACTTT. Protein product: CASSEGVDSPLHF.

This clone has only one observation. The chain employs TRBV7-2 and TRBJ2-5; 9 nucleotides match TRBD2. The CDR3 contains 15 residues. V dropped 5 bases and J dropped 5; count of bases not matched to a gene: 9. Germline loops: CDR1 SGHTA, CDR2 FQGNSA. The CDR3 nucleotides are TGTGCCAGCAGCCCCGGCGGGGGGGAGTGGGAGACCCAGTACTTC. This translates into CASSPGGGEWETQYF. The variable domain in full, with the rest retrieved from reference TRBV7-2 and TRBJ2-5, is GAGVSQSPSNKVTEKGKDVELRCDPISGHTALYWYRQSLGQGLEFLIYFQGNSAPDKSGLPSDRFSAERTGGSVSTLTIQRTQQEDSAVYLCASSPGGGEWETQYFGPGTRLLVL.

This clone is medium-sized by share. The chain is built from TRBV7-9 and TRBJ1-1; D is possibly TRBD1 (5 bases). Germline CDR1 is SEHNR and CDR2 is FQNEAQ (reference sequence). CDR3 length equals 16 residues. V lost 3 bases, J lost 0 bases, and 14 bases lay in between. CDR3 DNA: TGTGCCAGCAGCTTTGGGGAGGGGCGGATGAACACTGAAGCTTTCTTT. Its translation: CASSFGEGRMNTEAFF.

This chain links TRBV5-4 with TRBJ1-2; TRBD1 is a possible D gene (5 bases). The CDR3 runs 15 residues. V was shortened by 1 base and J by 4 bases, with 14 bases between the two germline ends. Germline CDR1 and CDR2: SGHNT and YYREEE (reference sequence). The CDR3 region is CASSLSEQVRYGYTF. CDR3 coding DNA: TGTGCCAGCAGCTTGTCCGAACAGGTCCGCTATGGCTACACCTTC.

The chain joins TRBV6-4 to TRBJ2-7; 7 positions match TRBD2. The CDR3 has 18 amino acids. Trimming removed 6 bases from V and 1 base from J; junction bases left unmatched: 18. Germline V gene data show CDR1 as MRHNA and CDR2 as SNTAGT. DNA for the CDR3: TGTGCCAGCAGGGGGGGGGACCGCCGCTATAAAATATCCTACGAGCAGTACTTC. This sequence encodes CASRGGDRRYKISYEQYF.

The gene calls are TRBV7-2 and TRBJ1-6, with TRBD1 matching over 7 bases. The trim removed 5 bases at V and 10 bases at J, leaving 11 bases unmatched. The germline CDR1 and CDR2 sequences are SGHTA and FQGNSA. CDR3 length equals 15 residues. CDR3 bases: TGTGCCAGCAGCCAACAAGGGGGCGCCCGGTCACCCCTCCACTTT. This gives the protein CASSQQGGARSPLHF.

The rearrangement uses TRBV6-1 and TRBJ1-2; possibly TRBD1 for D (5 bases). Trimming left V 10 bases short and J 5 bases short, with 14 bases between. The CDR3 has 12 amino acids. CDR1 is MNHNS, CDR2 SASEGT, per germline. CDR3 bases: TGTGCCACAAAAATAGGGACTTATGGCTACACCTTC. Amino acid sequence: CATKIGTYGYTF.

This chain links TRBV5-4 with TRBJ2-1; 7 nucleotides match TRBD1. The CDR3 loop spans 13 amino acids. Trimming at V came to 4 bases and at J to 5 bases, leaving 3 bases not matched to a gene. CDR1 is SGHNT, CDR2 YYREEE, per germline (reference sequence). The CDR3: CASSRGQDNEQFF. As DNA, the CDR3 is TGTGCCAGCAGCCGAGGACAGGACAATGAGCAGTTCTTC.

This clone showed up just once. The chain has TRBV7-2 and TRBJ2-5; the match to TRBD2 covers 8 bases. The germline CDR1 and CDR2 sequences are SGHTA and FQGNSA. The trim removed 5 bases at V and 3 bases at J, leaving 8 bases unmatched. CDR3 length: 15 amino acids. The CDR3 DNA is TGTGCCAGCAGCACCTGGGCGGGACTAGAAGAGACCCAGTACTTC. It codes for CASSTWAGLEETQYF.

On this clone itself: The sample carries other DNA sequences with the same CDR3. The chain joins TRBV11-2 to TRBJ1-1; tentative D call: TRBD1 (5 bases). Germline loops: CDR1 SGHAT, CDR2 FQNNGV. This CDR3 is built from 14 residues. V was clipped by 3 bases and J by 1 base, with 9 bases between them. CDR3 region: CASSFGGPNTEAFF. The CDR3 nucleotides are TGTGCCAGCAGCTTCGGGGGTCCGAACACTGAAGCTTTCTTT.